Shown below are 14 T cell receptor beta chains from a single sample sequenced in a study of cytomegalovirus exposure and HLA in healthy donors. Both 60 Vbeta primers and 13 Jbeta primers went into the PCR. Measured with immunoSEQ multiplex PCR; TCRdb has only the in-frame clones, and not every one. The sample carries 150,000 or so clones, approximately 80% recorded once. Sequences were obtained from PBMCs. The receptors were gathered from a woman aged 40-49 years in good health and CMV-seronegative.

The V and J genes are TRBV6-5 and TRBJ1-4, with 9 bases aligning to TRBD1. The CDR3 consists of 15 residues. Germline V gene lookup returns CDR1 MNHEY and CDR2 SVGAGI. The V gene end was trimmed by 2 bases and the J gene end by 6 bases; junction bases not matched to a gene: 4. CDR3 amino acids: CASSYGTGSDEKLFF. CDR3 nucleotide sequence: TGTGCCAGCAGTTACGGGACAGGGTCTGATGAAAAACTGTTTTTT.

The chain carries TRBV9 and TRBJ1-2; the match to TRBD1 covers 9 bases. There are 16 residues in the CDR3. V dropped 0 bases and J dropped 2; count of bases not matched to a gene: 5. Germline values: CDR1 SGDLS, CDR2 YYNGEE. CDR3 bases: TGTGCCAGCAGCGTAGATGGGACAGGGTTAAACTATGGCTACACCTTC. Translation: CASSVDGTGLNYGYTF.

V is TRBV28 and J is TRBJ2-7; TRBD2 aligns across 7 bases. The length of the CDR3 is 12 residues. Germline trimming cut 8 bases from V and 2 bases from J; bases unmatched to any gene: 3. From germline, CDR1 is MDHEN and CDR2 SYDVKM. The CDR3 spells CASAGEAYEQYF. CDR3 DNA sequence: TGTGCCAGCGCGGGAGAGGCCTACGAGCAGTACTTC.

This chain joins TRBV6-5 and TRBJ1-2; a possible D gene is TRBD1 (6 bases). Germline V gives CDR1 MNHEY, CDR2 SVGAGI. Deletions cut 7 bases from V and 8 bases from J, with 17 bases between. The CDR3 extends over 13 amino acids. The CDR3 loop reads CASTPQGPGGYTF. Written as DNA, the CDR3 is TGTGCCAGCACCCCCCAGGGGCCAGGGGGCTACACCTTC.

The V gene is TRBV4-1, the J gene TRBJ2-1; 7 nucleotides agree with TRBD2. V was pared by 0 bases and J by 7 bases, with 6 bases of the junction left unmatched. Germline V gene sequence: CDR1 MGHRA, CDR2 YSYEKL. This CDR3 spans 15 amino acids. CDR3 in DNA: TGCGCCAGCAGCCAAGATCAGAGCGGGAAGAATGAGCAGTTCTTC. This codes for CASSQDQSGKNEQFF.

The genes are TRBV28 and TRBJ1-1, with a possible D match to TRBD1 (5 bases). Looked up from germline, CDR1 is MDHEN and CDR2 is SYDVKM. Trimming stripped 7 bases from V and 5 bases from J, with 14 bases between. The CDR3 length is 13 residues. CDR3 nucleotide sequence: TGTGCCAGCACCCCCGGGGGATGGACTGAAGCTTTCTTT. Translation gives CASTPGGWTEAFF. Based on the CDR3 plus reference TRBV28 and TRBJ1-1, the full variable domain is DVKVTQSSRYLVKRTGEKVFLECVQDMDHENMFWYRQDPGLGLRLIYFSYDVKMKEKGDIPEGYSVSREKKERFSLILESASTNQTSMYLCASTPGGWTEAFFGQGTRLTVV.

The rearrangement uses TRBV14 and TRBJ2-7; D remains unclear. The ends were cut back, 1 base at V and 2 bases at J, with 12 bases in the middle. This CDR3 region has 15 residues. CDR1 SGHDN and CDR2 FVKESK come from the germline V gene. The CDR3 is CASSQGPSATYEQYF. CDR3 coding DNA: TGTGCCAGCAGCCAAGGTCCGTCTGCTACCTACGAGCAGTACTTC.

V is TRBV28 and J is TRBJ1-1; D not certain. Looked up from germline, CDR1 is MDHEN and CDR2 is SYDVKM. CDR3 length equals 13 residues. V lost 3 bases, J lost 7 bases, and 12 bases lay in between. The CDR3 DNA reads TGTGCCAGCAGTTTGTCGGTCAATATTGAAGCTTTCTTT. It yields the protein CASSLSVNIEAFF. Full variable domain (remainder filled in from reference TRBV28 and TRBJ1-1): DVKVTQSSRYLVKRTGEKVFLECVQDMDHENMFWYRQDPGLGLRLIYFSYDVKMKEKGDIPEGYSVSREKKERFSLILESASTNQTSMYLCASSLSVNIEAFFGQGTRLTVV.

The rearrangement uses TRBV11-1 and TRBJ2-1, with TRBD1 identical over 12 bases. CDR3 length equals 16 residues. V lost 1 base, J lost 8 bases, and 6 bases stayed unmatched. The germline CDR1 and CDR2 sequences are SGHAT and FQDESV (reference sequence). In nucleotides, the CDR3 is TGTGCCAGCAGCTTAGGACGGGACAGGGGGCTAGATGAGCAGTTCTTC. This sequence encodes CASSLGRDRGLDEQFF.

V usage is TRBV9 and J usage is TRBJ1-1, with D maybe TRBD1 (6 bases). The germline V gene has CDR1 SGDLS and CDR2 YYNGEE. This CDR3 comprises 13 residues. With 1 base removed from V and 8 bases from J, the gap between germline ends came to 12 bases. CDR3 DNA: TGTGCCAGCAGCGTACTCCTACAGGGAGAAGCTTTCTTT. Protein sequence: CASSVLLQGEAFF.

The genes are TRBV4-3 and TRBJ1-1; a possible D gene is TRBD1 (5 bases). This CDR3 has 12 residues. Looked up from germline, CDR1 is LGHNA and CDR2 is YSLEER. Between the trimmed V and J ends, which lost 4 bases and 5 bases, there was a span of 8 bases. DNA for the CDR3: TGCGCCAGCAGCCGCGGGGGAACTGAAGCTTTCTTT. Protein product: CASSRGGTEAFF.

The table lists this clone with a count of one. The chain uses TRBV28 and TRBJ1-1; D remains unclear. V lost 6 bases and J 0 bases, leaving 14 bases between the germline ends. Germline V CDR1 and CDR2: MDHEN, SYDVKM. This CDR3 contains 15 residues. In DNA form, the CDR3 reads TGTGCCAGCAGCCTAACATCGACTGTGAACACTGAAGCTTTCTTT. It specifies CASSLTSTVNTEAFF.

This chain uses TRBV18 with TRBJ1-2; 9 bases line up with TRBD1. Per germline, CDR1 KGHSH and CDR2 LQKENI. The CDR3 covers 16 residues. V lost 5 bases and J lost 1; bases outside the gene matches: 8. The CDR3 sequence is CASSSTGGRINYGYTF. DNA of the CDR3: TGTGCCAGCTCATCTACAGGGGGCAGGATTAACTATGGCTACACCTTC. The variable domain in full, completed from reference TRBV18 and TRBJ1-2, reads NAGVMQNPRHLVRRRGQEARLRCSPMKGHSHVYWYRQLPEEGLKFMVYLQKENIIDESGMPKERFSAEFPKEGPSILRIQQVVRGDSAAYFCASSSTGGRINYGYTFGSGTRLTVV.

The chain uses TRBV16 and TRBJ1-2; 10 nucleotides align to TRBD1. CDR1 is KGHSY, CDR2 FQNENV, per germline. The CDR3 covers 15 residues. V lost 4 bases to trimming and J lost 8 bases; unmatched junction nucleotides: 10. This CDR3 is CASSLSGTGVVGYTF. In DNA, the CDR3 is TGTGCCAGCAGCCTTTCCGGGACAGGGGTGGTCGGCTACACCTTC. The full variable domain, completed using reference TRBV16 and TRBJ1-2, is GEEVAQTPKHLVRGEGQKAKLYCAPIKGHSYVFWYQQVLKNEFKFLISFQNENVFDETGMPKERFSAKCLPNSPCSLEIQATKLEDSAVYFCASSLSGTGVVGYTFGSGTRLTVV.